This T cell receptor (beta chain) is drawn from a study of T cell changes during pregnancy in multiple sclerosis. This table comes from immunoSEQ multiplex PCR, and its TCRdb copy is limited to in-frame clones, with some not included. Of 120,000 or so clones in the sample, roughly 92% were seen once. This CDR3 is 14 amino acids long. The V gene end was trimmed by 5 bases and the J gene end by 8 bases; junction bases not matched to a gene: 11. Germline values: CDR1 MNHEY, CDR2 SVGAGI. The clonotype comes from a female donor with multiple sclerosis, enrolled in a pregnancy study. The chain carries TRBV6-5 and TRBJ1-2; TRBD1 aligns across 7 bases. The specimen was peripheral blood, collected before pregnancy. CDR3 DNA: TGTGCCAGCAGTCCCGTCCAGGGGGGATACGGCTACACCTTC. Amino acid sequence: CASSPVQGGYGYTF.